These 19 T cell receptor beta chains were sequenced from one sample in a study of T cell clonality in common variable immunodeficiency. Study-wide findings and caveats: Fewer deletions and N-nucleotide insertions were reportedly seen in common variable immunodeficiency TCR beta sequences.

These receptors lack a known antigen. Only in-frame clones appear in the TCRdb table, and some are missing; sequencing was by immunoSEQ multiplex PCR. The record shows 30,000 to 40,000 clones for this sample, with no singletons present. Sequencing input: peripheral blood mononuclear cells. These receptors all come from a human donor with common variable immunodeficiency.

This clone has more than one count but fewer than ten. The DNA ends 3 residues before the CDR3 does, and the rest of the CDR3 is filled in from the germline J gene. The gene calls are TRBV7-6 and TRBJ2-2; weak D call: TRBD1 (9 bases). The CDR3 has 16 residues. V was cut by 8 bases and J by 1 base, with 17 bases left in between. Germline CDR1 and CDR2: SGHVS and FNYEAQ. The CDR3 sequence: CASSGGGQGNTGELFF. The DNA read from the CDR3 is TGTGCCAGCTCCGGGGGGGGACAGGGGAACACCGGGGAG. The complete variable domain, with remaining parts taken from reference TRBV7-6 and TRBJ2-2, reads GAGVSQSPRYKVTKRGQDVALRCDPISGHVSLYWYRQALGQGPEFLTYFNYEAQQDKSGLPNDRFSAERPEGSISTLTIQRTEQRDSAMYRCASSGGGQGNTGELFFGEGSRLTVL.

This clone has more than one count but fewer than ten. The read falls 3 residues short of the CDR3 end, and the missing part is taken from the germline J gene. The genes are TRBV6-1 and TRBJ2-3; D might be TRBD2 (6 bases). This CDR3 comprises 14 residues. CDR1 and CDR2 (germline): MNHNS, SASEGT. Trimming cost V 4 bases and J 1 base, with 9 bases left between them. CDR3 sequence reads: CASSAGVGTDTQYF. The covered CDR3 bases are TGTGCCAGCAGTGCGGGGGTCGGCACAGATACG.

This clone was counted a few times. The read ends 3 residues shy of where the CDR3 ends; the end is completed using the germline J gene. V usage is TRBV4-2 and J usage is TRBJ2-7; tentative D call: TRBD1 (6 bases). The CDR3 runs 15 residues. V lost 0 bases to trimming and J lost 2 bases, with 11 bases between them. CDR1 is LGHNA and CDR2 is YNFKEQ in the germline V gene. The CDR3 sequence is CASSQEDWGPYEQYF. CDR3 DNA, as far as it was read: TGTGCCAGCAGCCAAGAGGACTGGGGGCCCTACGAG.

In the case of this clone: Sequencing ends 3 residues short of the CDR3 end; the germline J gene provides the rest. The J gene is TRBJ2-3, the V gene TRBV30, with D perhaps matching TRBD1 (6 bases). This CDR3 contains 13 residues. The V gene lost 5 bases and the J gene lost 5 bases, with 14 bases spanning the gap. Germline loops: CDR1 GTSNPN, CDR2 SVGIG (reference sequence). The sequenced part of the CDR3 DNA is TGTGCCTGGGGACAGTTAATGGGAGATACG. As protein: CAWGQLMGDT. The whole CDR3 region reads CAWGQLMGDTQYF.

This clone has ten or more counts. The observed sequence ends 3 residues before the CDR3 terminus, with the missing tail filled in from the germline J gene. J is TRBJ1-2 and V is TRBV30; a weak D match, TRBD1 (6 bases). There are 12 residues in the CDR3. CDR1 and CDR2 from the germline V gene are GTSNPN and SVGIG (reference sequence). Trimming pared 2 bases from V and 6 bases from J, leaving 10 bases between. The CDR3 DNA, read in part, is TGTGCCTGGAGTCTGCGGACAGATGGC. This sequence encodes CAWSLRTDG. The whole CDR3 is CAWSLRTDGYTF.

This clone was seen a few times. The CDR3 end lies 3 residues beyond the end of the read and is filled in from the germline J gene. The chain is built from TRBV2 and TRBJ2-2; a possible D gene is TRBD1 (5 bases). The CDR3 covers 13 residues. V shed 4 bases and J shed 8 bases, with 11 bases lying between them. Germline V gives CDR1 SNHLY, CDR2 FYNNEI. The CDR3 is CASSGTNLGELFF. The sequenced CDR3 bases are TGTGCCAGCAGTGGGACAAACCTTGGGGAG.

This clone occurred many times. Read sequence stops 3 residues before the CDR3 end, and the germline J gene provides the missing end. V and J are TRBV18 and TRBJ1-2, with 9 bases fitting TRBD1. There are 16 residues in the CDR3. With V trimmed by 3 bases and J by 6 bases, 11 bases remained unmatched. Germline V CDR1 and CDR2: KGHSH, LQKENI. CDR3 sequence: CASSPNPGQGQDGYTF. The part of the CDR3 DNA that was read is TGTGCCAGCTCACCCAATCCGGGACAGGGACAGGATGGC.

On this clone itself: The read stops 3 residues short of the end of the CDR3; the missing end is completed from the germline J gene. The V gene is TRBV18, the J gene TRBJ2-7; weak D call: TRBD1 (5 bases). Per germline, CDR1 KGHSH and CDR2 LQKENI. Deletions cut 2 bases from V and 6 bases from J, with 17 bases between. This CDR3 is 15 amino acids long. The CDR3 sequence: CASSPSDRVFGEQYF. The CDR3 DNA, read in part, is TGTGCCAGCTCACCAAGTGACAGAGTCTTCGGCGAG.

As to this clone: The CDR3 goes on 3 residues after the read ends, and that part is filled in from the germline J gene. This chain joins TRBV19 and TRBJ1-6, with no clear D. This CDR3 has 16 residues. V was shortened by 5 bases and J by 3 bases, with 14 bases between the two germline ends. Per germline, CDR1 LNHDA and CDR2 SQIVND (reference sequence). The DNA read from the CDR3 is TGTGCCAGTAGTGACGCCCCGGACTTCTATAATTCACCC. It codes for CASSDAPDFYNSP. The whole CDR3 sequence reads CASSDAPDFYNSPLHF.

A remark on this clone: The read gets to within 3 residues of the CDR3 end, and the germline J gene fills in the rest. This sample includes further DNA sequences coding for the same CDR3. The V call is TRBV18, the J call TRBJ2-5; 10 nucleotides match TRBD1. Trimming cost V 3 bases and J 7 bases; bases outside gene matches: 5. The V gene's germline CDR1 is KGHSH and CDR2 LQKENI. CDR3 size: 14 residues. CDR3 sequence reads: CASSPGTGVGTQYF. CDR3 bases read: TGTGCCAGCTCACCTGGGACAGGGGTGGGGACC.

Concerning this clone itself: The read ends 3 residues shy of where the CDR3 ends; the end is completed using the germline J gene. The J gene is TRBJ2-7, the V gene TRBV20-1, with D possibly matching TRBD1 (6 bases). Germline assignment: CDR1 DFQATT and CDR2 SNEGSKA (reference sequence). Trimming pared 4 bases from V and 5 bases from J, leaving 24 bases between. CDR3 length equals 16 residues. Incomplete CDR3 DNA: TGCAGTGCTATCAGCTCATTAACCAGGGGAAGGGACGAG. It yields the protein CSAISSLTRGRDE. The whole CDR3 reads CSAISSLTRGRDEQYF.

This clone appeared a few times. From the germline J gene comes the end of the CDR3, since the read stops 3 residues before it. The rearrangement uses TRBV30 and TRBJ1-5; the D gene is possibly TRBD1 (6 bases). With 8 bases removed from V and 6 bases from J, the gap between germline ends came to 17 bases. In germline, CDR1 is GTSNPN, CDR2 SVGIG (reference sequence). CDR3 length: 13 residues. CDR3 sequence reads: CAARGAPGQPQHF. CDR3 bases read: TGTGCCGCTCGGGGGGCGCCGGGTCAGCCC.

This clone was observed at least ten times. The read terminates 3 residues before the CDR3 end, so the remaining end is supplied by the germline J gene. The chain links TRBV18 to TRBJ1-3; 8 bases fit TRBD1. V gave up 1 base and J gave up 9 bases; unmatched junction bases: 5. In germline, CDR1 is KGHSH, CDR2 LQKENI. The CDR3 contains 14 residues. The CDR3 sequence is CASSPQTGDGTIYF. The sequenced part of the CDR3 DNA is TGTGCCAGCTCACCACAGACAGGGGATGGCACC.

This clone was observed a few times. The CDR3 end falls 3 residues outside the read, so it is completed with the germline J gene. V gene TRBV2 combines with J gene TRBJ2-3, with D uncertain. The germline CDR1 and CDR2 sequences are SNHLY and FYNNEI. This CDR3 has 13 residues. Trimming shortened V by 3 bases and J by 3 bases, and 7 bases separated the two germline ends. The CDR3: CASSDTTTDTQYF. CDR3 DNA, as far as it was read: TGTGCCAGCAGTGATACTACAACAGATACG.

With regard to this clone: The read is 3 residues too short to cover the CDR3 end, so that end is filled in from the germline J gene. The rearrangement links TRBV20-1 to TRBJ1-5, with a tentative D call TRBD1 (6 bases). The ends were cut back, 7 bases at V and 5 bases at J, with 9 bases in the middle. Germline CDR1 DFQATT, CDR2 SNEGSKA (reference sequence). The CDR3 length is 11 residues. Incomplete CDR3 DNA: TGCAGTGTGGGGGGGCATCAGCCC. This sequence encodes CSVGGHQP. The full CDR3 reads CSVGGHQPQHF.

The sample holds many counts of this clone. The read terminates 3 residues ahead of where the CDR3 ends, so the germline J gene completes it. The chain carries TRBV29-1 and TRBJ2-7, with D tentatively TRBD2 (6 bases). The length of the CDR3 is 14 residues. The germline CDR1 and CDR2 sequences are SQVTM and ANQGSEA. The ends were cut back, 4 bases at V and 0 bases at J, with 13 bases in the middle. The part of the CDR3 DNA that was read is TGCAGCGTTGCAGGAGGGCCGAGCTCCTACGAG. Translation: CSVAGGPSSYE. The whole CDR3 protein is CSVAGGPSSYEQYF.

This clone has ten or more counts. The CDR3 is cut off 3 residues early in the read; its end comes from the germline J gene. The chain employs TRBV5-1 and TRBJ1-6; 7 bases fit TRBD1. The CDR3 loop spans 16 amino acids. The trim removed 2 bases at V and 7 bases at J, leaving 9 bases unmatched. The germline CDR1 and CDR2 sequences are SGHRS and YFSETQ. Incomplete CDR3 DNA: TGCGCCAGCAGCTTCAGGGGGGAAGGGTGGAATTCACCC. This translates into CASSFRGEGWNSP. The entire CDR3 protein reads CASSFRGEGWNSPLHF.

This clone came up a few times. The read terminates 3 residues ahead of where the CDR3 ends, so the germline J gene completes it. This chain joins TRBV5-1 and TRBJ2-7; D gene uncertain. This CDR3 is 14 amino acids long. Germline V gene lookup returns CDR1 SGHRS and CDR2 YFSETQ. Trimming left V 0 bases short and J 1 base short, with 8 bases between. The sequenced part of the CDR3 DNA is TGCGCCAGCAGCTTGGCGGGTACTTCCTACGAG. Amino acids: CASSLAGTSYE. The whole CDR3 reads CASSLAGTSYEQYF.

This clone was seen ten or more times. The read gets to within 3 residues of the CDR3 end, and the germline J gene fills in the rest. The chain couples TRBV19 to TRBJ1-5; D gene unclear. Trimming took 3 bases from V and 0 from J, leaving 12 bases between them. The CDR3 has 16 amino acids. CDR1 is LNHDA, CDR2 SQIVND, per germline (reference sequence). CDR3 sequence reads: CASSIDVSYSNQPQHF. CDR3 DNA (partial): TGTGCCAGTAGTATCGATGTAAGCTATAGCAATCAGCCC.